This T cell receptor beta chain was captured in a study of read filtering for tumor transcriptome and immune sequencing. Study details: Patients were about 17 male and around 13 female, mean age roughly 68 years, range roughly 45 to 85. Eight or nine patients were R-ISS I, more than 15 were R-ISS II, 6 or 7 were R-ISS III. After DNase treatment, RNA was made into whole-transcriptome libraries.

V lost 2 bases and J lost 0, with 10 bases in between. CDR1 and CDR2 from the germline V gene are DFQATT and SNEGSKA (reference sequence). This CDR3 is built from 14 residues. This clonotype was seen at least ten times. The library was built from 400 ng RNA with molecular barcoded adaptors for alpha/delta and beta/gamma chains. TCRdb reprocessed the reads via MiXCR and lists one record per CDR3 protein. The sample yields about 61,000 distinct CDR3 sequences, roughly 19% seen once. Sequenced sample: a population of CD138-negative cells sorted from bone marrow. The V and J genes are TRBV20-1 and TRBJ1-1; tentative D call: TRBD1 (5 bases). The receptor was derived from a donor at least 40 years old with multiple myeloma. CDR3 sequence (DNA): TGCAGTGCTAGACGGGGCATAGTGAACACTGAAGCTTTCTTT. Translation gives CSARRGIVNTEAFF.